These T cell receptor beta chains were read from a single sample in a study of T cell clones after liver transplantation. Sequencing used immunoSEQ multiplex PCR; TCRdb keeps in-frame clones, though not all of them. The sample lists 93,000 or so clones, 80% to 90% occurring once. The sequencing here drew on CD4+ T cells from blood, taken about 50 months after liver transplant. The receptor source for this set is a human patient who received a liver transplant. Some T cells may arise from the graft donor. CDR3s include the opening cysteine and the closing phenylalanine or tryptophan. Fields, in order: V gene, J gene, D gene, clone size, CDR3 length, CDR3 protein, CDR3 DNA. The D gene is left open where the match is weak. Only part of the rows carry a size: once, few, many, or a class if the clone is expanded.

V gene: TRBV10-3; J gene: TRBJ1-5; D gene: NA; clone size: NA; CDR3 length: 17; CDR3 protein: CAISESVEGPSNQPQHF; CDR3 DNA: TGTGCCATCAGTGAGTCGGTAGAGGGACCTAGCAATCAGCCCCAGCATTTT
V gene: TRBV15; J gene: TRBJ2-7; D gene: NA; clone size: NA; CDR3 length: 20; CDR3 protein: CATSRDPGRPGPASVNEQYF; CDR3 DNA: TGTGCCACCAGCAGAGATCCCGGTCGTCCGGGCCCAGCGAGCGTCAACGAGCAGTACTTC
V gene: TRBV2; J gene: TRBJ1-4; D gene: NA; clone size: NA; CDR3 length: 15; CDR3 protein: CASRDGGPRNEKLFF; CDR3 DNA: TGTGCCAGCAGGGACGGGGGGCCAAGAAATGAAAAACTGTTTTTT
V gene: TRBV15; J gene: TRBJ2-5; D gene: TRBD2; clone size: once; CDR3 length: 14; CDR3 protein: CATSRDPGGETQYF; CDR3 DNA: TGTGCCACCAGCAGAGATCCGGGGGGAGAGACCCAGTACTTC
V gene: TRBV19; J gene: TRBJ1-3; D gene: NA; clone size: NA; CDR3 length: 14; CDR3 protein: CASSRGPPGNTIYF; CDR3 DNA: TGTGCCAGTAGTCGGGGGCCCCCTGGAAACACCATATATTTT
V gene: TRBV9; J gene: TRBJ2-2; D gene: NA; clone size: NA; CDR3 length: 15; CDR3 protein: CASSVVGKETGELFF; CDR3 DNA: TGTGCCAGCAGCGTAGTAGGGAAAGAGACCGGGGAGCTGTTTTTT
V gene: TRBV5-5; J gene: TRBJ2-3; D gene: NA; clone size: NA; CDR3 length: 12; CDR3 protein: CASTLSTDTQYF; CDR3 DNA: TGTGCCAGCACCCTTAGCACAGATACGCAGTATTTT
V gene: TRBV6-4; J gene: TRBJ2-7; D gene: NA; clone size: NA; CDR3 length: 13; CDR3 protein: CASRLPPEDEQYF; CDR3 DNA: TGTGCCAGTCGACTCCCCCCGGAGGACGAGCAGTACTTC
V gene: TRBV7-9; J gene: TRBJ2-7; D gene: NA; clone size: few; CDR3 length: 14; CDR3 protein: CASSRRAGAGEQYF; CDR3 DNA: TGTGCCAGCAGCCGCCGGGCGGGGGCAGGCGAGCAGTACTTC
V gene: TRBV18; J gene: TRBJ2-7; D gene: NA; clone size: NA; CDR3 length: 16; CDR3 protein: CASSPEGVRGNDEQYF; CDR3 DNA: TGTGCCAGCTCACCAGAAGGAGTCAGGGGCAACGACGAGCAGTACTTC
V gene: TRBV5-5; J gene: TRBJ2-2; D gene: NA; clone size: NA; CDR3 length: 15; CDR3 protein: CASSPGLAGTGELFF; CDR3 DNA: TGTGCCAGCAGCCCGGGGCTCGCGGGCACCGGGGAGCTGTTTTTT
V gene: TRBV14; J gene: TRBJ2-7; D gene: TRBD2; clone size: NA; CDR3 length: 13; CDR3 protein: CASGLAGANEQYF; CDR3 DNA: TGTGCCAGCGGTCTAGCGGGAGCGAACGAGCAGTACTTC
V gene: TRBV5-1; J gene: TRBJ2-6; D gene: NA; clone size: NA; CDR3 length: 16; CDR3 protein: CASSSDTGSGANVLTF; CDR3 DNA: TGCGCCAGCAGCTCCGATACAGGCTCTGGGGCCAACGTCCTGACTTTC
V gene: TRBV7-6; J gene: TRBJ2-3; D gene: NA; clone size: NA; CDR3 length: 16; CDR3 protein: CASSLAGRGGPDTQYF; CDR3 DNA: TGTGCCAGCAGCTTAGCGGGCAGGGGAGGGCCAGATACGCAGTATTTT
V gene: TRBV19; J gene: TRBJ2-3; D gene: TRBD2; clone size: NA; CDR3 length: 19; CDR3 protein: CASSMAKIAGGSSTDTQYF; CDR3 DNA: TGTGCCAGTAGTATGGCCAAAATAGCGGGGGGTTCGAGCACAGATACGCAGTATTTT
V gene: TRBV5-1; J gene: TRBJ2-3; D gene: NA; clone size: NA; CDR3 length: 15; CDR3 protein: CASSLESLATDTQYF; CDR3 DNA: TGCGCCAGCAGCTTGGAATCCCTTGCCACAGATACGCAGTATTTT
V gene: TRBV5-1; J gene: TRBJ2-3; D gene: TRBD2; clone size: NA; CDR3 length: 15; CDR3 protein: CASSFDGRAADTQYF; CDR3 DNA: TGCGCCAGCAGCTTCGACGGGAGGGCCGCAGATACGCAGTATTTT
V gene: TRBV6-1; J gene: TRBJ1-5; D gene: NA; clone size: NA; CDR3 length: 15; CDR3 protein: CASSEYRVRDQPQHF; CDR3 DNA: TGTGCCAGCAGCGAATATAGGGTTCGGGACCAGCCCCAGCATTTT
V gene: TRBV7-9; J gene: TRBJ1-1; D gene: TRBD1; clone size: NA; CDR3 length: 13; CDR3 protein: CASSRDRDIEAFF; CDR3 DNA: TGTGCCAGCAGCCGTGACAGGGACATTGAAGCTTTCTTT
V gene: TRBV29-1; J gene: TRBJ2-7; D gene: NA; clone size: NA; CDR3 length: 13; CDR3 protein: CSVEAGSTYEQYF; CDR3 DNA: TGCAGCGTTGAGGCGGGCAGTACCTACGAGCAGTACTTC
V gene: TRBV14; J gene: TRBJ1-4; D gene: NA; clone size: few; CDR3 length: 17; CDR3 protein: CASSQDLAGRQSGKLFF; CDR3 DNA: TGTGCCAGCAGCCAAGATCTGGCTGGACGTCAAAGTGGGAAACTGTTTTTT
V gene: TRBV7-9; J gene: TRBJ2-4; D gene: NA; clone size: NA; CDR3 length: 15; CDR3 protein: CASSLYGGPKDIQYF; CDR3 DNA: TGTGCCAGCAGCCTTTATGGGGGGCCCAAGGACATTCAGTACTTC
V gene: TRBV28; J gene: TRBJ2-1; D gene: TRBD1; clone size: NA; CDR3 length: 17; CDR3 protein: CASSLLTGVGSYNEQFF; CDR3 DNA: TGTGCCAGCAGTTTGTTAACAGGGGTAGGGTCCTACAATGAGCAGTTCTTC
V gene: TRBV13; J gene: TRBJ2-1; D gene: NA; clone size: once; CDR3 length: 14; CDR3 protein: CASSRSASYNEQFF; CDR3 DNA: TGTGCCAGCAGCCGCAGCGCATCCTACAATGAGCAGTTCTTC
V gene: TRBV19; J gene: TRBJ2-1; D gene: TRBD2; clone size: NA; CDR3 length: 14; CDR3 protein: CASSTSWTSNEQFF; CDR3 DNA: TGTGCCAGTAGTACCTCATGGACTAGCAATGAGCAGTTCTTC
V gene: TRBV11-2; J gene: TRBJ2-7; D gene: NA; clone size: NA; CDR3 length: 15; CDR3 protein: CASSSPGRVGYEQYF; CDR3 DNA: TGTGCCAGCAGTTCTCCGGGCAGGGTAGGATACGAGCAGTACTTC
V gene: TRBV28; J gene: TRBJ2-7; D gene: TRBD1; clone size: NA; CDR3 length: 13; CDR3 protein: CASRATGSYEQYF; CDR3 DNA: TGTGCCAGCAGAGCGACAGGGTCCTACGAGCAGTACTTC
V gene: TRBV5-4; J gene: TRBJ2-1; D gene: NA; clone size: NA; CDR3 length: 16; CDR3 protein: CASSPNAGPIYNEQFF; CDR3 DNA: TGTGCCAGCAGCCCCAACGCGGGTCCCATATACAATGAGCAGTTCTTC
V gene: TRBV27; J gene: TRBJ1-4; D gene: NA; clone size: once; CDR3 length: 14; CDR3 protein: CASSPAATNEKLFF; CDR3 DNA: TGTGCCAGCAGTCCGGCCGCAACTAATGAAAAACTGTTTTTT
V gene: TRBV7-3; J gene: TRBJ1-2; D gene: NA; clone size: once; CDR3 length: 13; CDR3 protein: CASSLRAGYGYTF; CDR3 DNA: TGTGCCAGCAGCTTAAGGGCAGGGTATGGCTACACCTTC
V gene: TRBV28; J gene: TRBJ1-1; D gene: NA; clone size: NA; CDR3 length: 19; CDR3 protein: CASITSFGLTTGSGTEAFF; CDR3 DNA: TGTGCCAGCATCACCTCCTTTGGGCTGACAACCGGGTCGGGCACTGAAGCTTTCTTT
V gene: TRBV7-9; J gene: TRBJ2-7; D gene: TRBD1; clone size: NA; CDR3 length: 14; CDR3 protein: CASSPQGAMYEQYF; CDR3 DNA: TGTGCCAGCAGCCCACAGGGGGCGATGTACGAGCAGTACTTC
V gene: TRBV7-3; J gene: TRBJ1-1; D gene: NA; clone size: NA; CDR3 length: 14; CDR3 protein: CASSFGGSSAEAFF; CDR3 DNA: TGTGCCAGCAGCTTCGGGGGCAGCAGCGCTGAAGCTTTCTTT
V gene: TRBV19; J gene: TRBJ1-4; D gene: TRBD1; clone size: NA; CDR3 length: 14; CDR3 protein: CASSRTGGIEKLFF; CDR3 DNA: TGTGCCAGTAGTAGAACAGGGGGCATTGAAAAACTGTTTTTT
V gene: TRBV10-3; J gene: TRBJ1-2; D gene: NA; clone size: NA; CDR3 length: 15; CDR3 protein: CAITASGDPNYGYTF; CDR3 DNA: TGTGCCATCACTGCATCAGGGGACCCTAACTATGGCTACACCTTC
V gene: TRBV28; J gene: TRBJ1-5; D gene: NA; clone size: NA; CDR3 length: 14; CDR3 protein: CASRWGLSNQPQHF; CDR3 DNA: TGTGCCAGCAGGTGGGGACTGAGCAATCAGCCCCAGCATTTT
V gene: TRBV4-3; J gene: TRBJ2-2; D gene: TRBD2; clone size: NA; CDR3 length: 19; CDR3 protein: CASSQGPGTSGGADGELFF; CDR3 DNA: TGCGCCAGCAGCCAAGGACCCGGGACTAGCGGGGGGGCGGACGGGGAGCTGTTTTTT
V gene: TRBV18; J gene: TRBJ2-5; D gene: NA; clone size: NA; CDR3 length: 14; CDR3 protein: CASSPPGLQETQYF; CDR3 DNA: TGTGCCAGCTCCCCTCCGGGGCTGCAAGAGACCCAGTACTTC
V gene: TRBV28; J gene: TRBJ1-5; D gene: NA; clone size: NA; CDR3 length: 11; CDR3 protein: CATKDNQPQHF; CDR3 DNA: TGTGCCACCAAGGACAATCAGCCCCAGCATTTT
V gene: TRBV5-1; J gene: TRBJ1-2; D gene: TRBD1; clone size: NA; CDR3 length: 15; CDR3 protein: CASSLALGQGESYTF; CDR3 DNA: TGCGCCAGCAGCTTGGCCCTGGGACAGGGAGAAAGCTACACCTTC
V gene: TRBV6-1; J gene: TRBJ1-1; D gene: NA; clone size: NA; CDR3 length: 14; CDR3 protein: CASSPEGRNTEAFF; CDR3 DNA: TGTGCCAGCAGCCCGGAAGGAAGGAACACTGAAGCTTTCTTT
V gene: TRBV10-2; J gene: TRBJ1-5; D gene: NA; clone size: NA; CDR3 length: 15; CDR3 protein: CASSDFGGREQPQHF; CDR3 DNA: TGCGCCAGCAGTGATTTTGGGGGGCGGGAACAGCCCCAGCATTTT
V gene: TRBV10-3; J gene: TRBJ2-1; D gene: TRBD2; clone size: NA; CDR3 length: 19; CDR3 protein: CAIKASGVAGEGSYNEQFF; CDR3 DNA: TGTGCCATCAAAGCCTCCGGAGTAGCGGGAGAAGGCTCCTACAATGAGCAGTTCTTC
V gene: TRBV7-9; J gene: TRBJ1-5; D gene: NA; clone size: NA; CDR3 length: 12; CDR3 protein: CASSLDNQPQHF; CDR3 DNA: TGTGCCAGCAGTTTGGACAATCAGCCCCAGCATTTT
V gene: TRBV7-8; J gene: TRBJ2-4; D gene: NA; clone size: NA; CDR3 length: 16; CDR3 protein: CASSPLTPGAKNIQYF; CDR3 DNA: TGTGCCAGCAGCCCCCTGACCCCGGGAGCCAAAAACATTCAGTACTTC
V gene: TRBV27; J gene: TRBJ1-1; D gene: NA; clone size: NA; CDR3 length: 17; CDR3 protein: CASSPLRFLHRNTEAFF; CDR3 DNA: TGTGCCAGCAGTCCATTGAGGTTCTTGCACAGGAACACTGAAGCTTTCTTT
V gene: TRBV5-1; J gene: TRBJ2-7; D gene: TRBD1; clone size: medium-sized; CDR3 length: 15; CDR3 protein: CASSPAGTGGYEQYF; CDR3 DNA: TGCGCCAGCAGCCCGGCCGGGACAGGGGGCTACGAGCAGTACTTC
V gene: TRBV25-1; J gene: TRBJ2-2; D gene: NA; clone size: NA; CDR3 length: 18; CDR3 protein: CASSTSVWGAGDTGELFF; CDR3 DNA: NA
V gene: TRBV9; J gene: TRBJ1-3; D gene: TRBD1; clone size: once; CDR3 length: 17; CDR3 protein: CASSAQQGVFSGNTIYF; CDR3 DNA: TGTGCCAGCAGTGCCCAACAGGGGGTGTTCTCTGGAAACACCATATATTTT
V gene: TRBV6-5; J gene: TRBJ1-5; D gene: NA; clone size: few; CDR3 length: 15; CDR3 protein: CASRLDSYSNQPQHF; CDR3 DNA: TGTGCCAGCAGGCTCGACAGTTATAGCAATCAGCCCCAGCATTTT
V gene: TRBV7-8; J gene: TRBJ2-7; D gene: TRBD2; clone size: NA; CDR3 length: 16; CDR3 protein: CASSLVGGSTSYEQYF; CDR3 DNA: TGTGCCAGCAGCTTAGTAGGCGGGAGCACCTCCTACGAGCAGTACTTC
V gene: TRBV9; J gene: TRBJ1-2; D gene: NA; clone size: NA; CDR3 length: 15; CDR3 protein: CASSVDWDPGYGYTF; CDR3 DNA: TGTGCCAGCAGCGTAGATTGGGACCCGGGCTATGGCTACACCTTC
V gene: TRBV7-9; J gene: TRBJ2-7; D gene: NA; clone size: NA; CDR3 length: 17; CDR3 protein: CASSPLRDAGDSYEQYF; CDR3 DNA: TGTGCCAGCAGCCCCCTCCGGGACGCGGGTGACTCCTACGAGCAGTACTTC
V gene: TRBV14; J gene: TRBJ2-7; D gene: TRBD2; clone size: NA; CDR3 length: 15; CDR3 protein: CASGVLGGSIYEQYF; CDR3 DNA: TGTGCCAGCGGGGTTTTAGGCGGGAGTATCTACGAGCAGTACTTC
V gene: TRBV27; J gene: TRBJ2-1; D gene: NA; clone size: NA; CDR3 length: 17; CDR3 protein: CASSLHLGLSSYNEQFF; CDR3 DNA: TGTGCCAGCAGTTTGCATTTGGGCCTCAGCTCCTACAATGAGCAGTTCTTC
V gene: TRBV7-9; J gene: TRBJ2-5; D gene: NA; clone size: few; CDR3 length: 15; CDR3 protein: CASSFMLRFQETQYF; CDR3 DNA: TGTGCCAGCAGCTTTATGCTCCGGTTCCAAGAGACCCAGTACTTC
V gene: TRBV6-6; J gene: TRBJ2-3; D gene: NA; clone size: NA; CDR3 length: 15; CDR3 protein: CASSYRGDPPDTQYF; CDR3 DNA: TGTGCCAGCAGTTACCGCGGGGACCCACCAGATACGCAGTATTTT